Described below is a single T cell receptor beta chain sequence and its context. These data belong to a study of blood T cell repertoires in COVID-19. Authors' methods: Reference gene primer amplification gave nucleated cell count estimates. Clones were read by immunoSEQ multiplex PCR, and TCRdb kept only the in-frame ones, dropping some. The V and J calls and the clone size are those of that table, but D and trimming were determined from the DNA. The table lists under 250,000 clones, 86% of them singletons. A Seattle source enrolled patients during active infection and followed them longitudinally. Trimming removed 5 bases from V and 1 base from J; junction bases left unmatched: 7. This CDR3 contains 15 residues. Germline values: CDR1 MNHEY, CDR2 SVGEGT.

This receptor was taken from a woman of 80 years or more with COVID-19, enrolled during active disease. The rearrangement uses TRBV6-2 or TRBV6-3 and TRBJ1-1; 7 nucleotides agree with TRBD1. Sequenced input: peripheral blood. CDR3 amino acids: CASSAQGVGNTEAFF. In DNA form, the CDR3 reads TGTGCCAGCAGTGCGCAGGGGGTAGGGAACACTGAAGCTTTCTTT.